Below, 10 T cell receptor beta chains from the same sample are listed, as sequenced in a study of graft-versus-host responses after intestinal transplantation. Measured with immunoSEQ multiplex PCR; TCRdb has only the in-frame clones, and not every one. The sample records about 9,300 clones, 91% being singletons. Sequenced here: PBMCs, sampled 43 to 45 days after intestinal transplant. The receptors were sampled from a human patient who received an intestinal transplant, so some T cells may come from the graft donor.

The chain links TRBV5-6 to TRBJ1-1; D is undetermined. CDR3 length: 12 amino acids. Per germline, CDR1 SGHDT and CDR2 YYEEEE. V lost 5 bases to trimming and J lost 0 bases, with 5 bases between them. The CDR3 region has the DNA TGTGCCAGCAGGGGTTTGAACACTGAAGCTTTCTTT. Its protein product is CASRGLNTEAFF.

The chain is built from TRBV29-1 and TRBJ1-3; D unclear. The CDR3 runs 15 residues. CDR1 SQVTM and CDR2 ANQGSEA come from the germline V gene. The germline V and J ends were trimmed by 5 bases and 0 bases, with 14 bases remaining between them. CDR3 amino acids: CSVYIRNRSGNTIYF. In DNA form, the CDR3 reads TGCAGCGTTTATATCAGGAACCGCTCTGGAAACACCATATATTTT. Using reference TRBV29-1 and TRBJ1-3 for the parts outside the CDR3, the full variable domain is SAVISQKPSRDICQRGTSLTIQCQVDSQVTMMFWYRQQPGQSLTLIATANQGSEATYESGFVIDKFPISRPNLTFSTLTVSNMSPEDSSIYLCSVYIRNRSGNTIYFGEGSWLTVV.

This clone appeared a few times. CDR3 residues: CASSSSSYNEQFF. As DNA, the CDR3 is TGTGCCAGCAGTTCAAGCTCCTACAATGAGCAGTTCTTC. The chain combines TRBV11-2 with TRBJ2-1; D is uncertain. Germline values: CDR1 SGHAT, CDR2 FQNNGV. Between the trimmed V and J ends, which lost 6 bases and 0 bases, there was a span of 6 bases. This CDR3 is 13 amino acids long. Variable domain in full (rest from reference TRBV11-2 and TRBJ2-1): EAGVAQSPRYKIIEKRQSVAFWCNPISGHATLYWYQQILGQGPKLLIQFQNNGVVDDSQLPKDRFSAERLKGVDSTLKIQPAKLEDSAVYLCASSSSSYNEQFFGPGTRLTVL.

This clone was recorded only once. The V and J genes are TRBV28 and TRBJ2-6; D unresolved. Germline-derived CDR1 and CDR2 are MDHEN and SYDVKM. V lost 2 bases and J 0 bases, leaving 23 bases between the germline ends. The CDR3 has 21 amino acids. For the CDR3, the DNA is TGTGCCAGCAGTTTAGGTCTGTTGCAGTCATACTCTAGCTCTGGGGCCAACGTCCTGACTTTC. As protein: CASSLGLLQSYSSSGANVLTF.

The chain carries TRBV9 and TRBJ2-2; weak D call: TRBD1 (6 bases). From germline, CDR1 is SGDLS and CDR2 YYNGEE. Trimming stripped 0 bases from V and 5 bases from J, with 11 bases between. The CDR3 totals 15 residues. CDR3 in amino acids: CASSVAGDQTGELFF. In DNA form, the CDR3 reads TGTGCCAGCAGCGTAGCAGGGGACCAAACCGGGGAGCTGTTTTTT.

The V gene is TRBV2, the J gene TRBJ1-1; no clear D gene. The CDR3 totals 13 residues. The germline V and J ends were trimmed by 5 bases and 1 base, with 8 bases remaining between them. CDR1 and CDR2 (germline): SNHLY, FYNNEI. The CDR3 sequence: CASSSEENTEAFF. In nucleotides, the CDR3 is TGTGCCAGCAGTTCAGAGGAGAACACTGAAGCTTTCTTT.

The chain employs TRBV10-2 and TRBJ2-3, with 9 nucleotides matching TRBD2. Unmatched junction bases numbered 2, after V lost 6 bases and J lost 4 bases. The CDR3 totals 13 residues. Germline V gives CDR1 WSHSY, CDR2 SAAADI. The CDR3 loop reads CASRLAGADTQYF. In DNA, the CDR3 is TGCGCCAGCAGATTAGCGGGAGCAGATACGCAGTATTTT.

This rearrangement joins TRBV25-1 to TRBJ2-5; D gene ambiguous. The CDR3 is made up of 15 amino acids. The V gene's germline CDR1 is MGHDK and CDR2 SYGVNS. With 1 base removed from V and 0 bases from J, the gap between germline ends came to 9 bases. CDR3 sequence: CASSEFLGNQETQYF. DNA of the CDR3: TGTGCCAGCAGTGAATTTTTGGGGAACCAAGAGACCCAGTACTTC.

V usage is TRBV9 and J usage is TRBJ1-5; no clear D gene. The germline V and J ends were trimmed by 1 base and 1 base, with 15 bases remaining between them. The length of the CDR3 is 17 residues. Germline-derived CDR1 and CDR2 are SGDLS and YYNGEE. CDR3 in amino acids: CASSVTPGATSNQPQHF. DNA of the CDR3: TGTGCCAGCAGCGTAACTCCAGGAGCTACCAGCAATCAGCCCCAGCATTTT.

This rearrangement joins TRBV7-9 to TRBJ2-1; D not certain. This CDR3 has 14 amino acids. Trimming removed 3 bases from V and 5 bases from J, with 11 bases in between. Germline V gives CDR1 SEHNR, CDR2 FQNEAQ (reference sequence). CDR3 sequence reads: CASSFSGLNNEQFF. CDR3 DNA sequence: TGTGCCAGCAGCTTTTCCGGCCTGAACAATGAGCAGTTCTTC. Complete variable domain (other parts from reference TRBV7-9 and TRBJ2-1): DTGVSQNPRHKITKRGQNVTFRCDPISEHNRLYWYRQTLGQGPEFLTYFQNEAQLEKSRLLSDRFSAERPKGSFSTLEIQRTEQGDSAMYLCASSFSGLNNEQFFGPGTRLTVL.